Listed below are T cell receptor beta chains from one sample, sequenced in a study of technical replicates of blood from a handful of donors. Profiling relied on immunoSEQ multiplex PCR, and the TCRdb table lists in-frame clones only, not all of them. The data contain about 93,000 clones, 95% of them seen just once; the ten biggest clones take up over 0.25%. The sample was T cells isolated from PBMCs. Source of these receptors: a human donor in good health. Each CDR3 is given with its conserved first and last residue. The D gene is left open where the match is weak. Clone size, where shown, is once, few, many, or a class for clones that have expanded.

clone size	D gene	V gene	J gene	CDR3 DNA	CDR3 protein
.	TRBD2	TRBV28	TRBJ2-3	TGTGCCAGCAGTTCGGGACTAGCGGGGGGCGCAGATACGCAGTATTTT	CASSSGLAGGADTQYF
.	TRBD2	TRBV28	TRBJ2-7	TGTGCCAGCAGTTTTAGACTAGCAGGTATGGAGCAGTACTTC	CASSFRLAGMEQYF
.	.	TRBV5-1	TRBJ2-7	TGCGCCAGCAGCTCACCCCAATCAGGATTTTACGAGCAGTACTTC	CASSSPQSGFYEQYF
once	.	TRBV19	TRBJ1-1	TGTGCCAGTAGTATAGAGGGGACGGGGGAGAACACTGAAGCTTTCTTT	CASSIEGTGENTEAFF
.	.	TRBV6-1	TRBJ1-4	TGTGCCAGCAGTGAACCCCCTGATGATCAGGGTGAAAAACTGTTTTTT	CASSEPPDDQGEKLFF
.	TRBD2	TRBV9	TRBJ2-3	TGTGCCAGCAGCGTAAGGCTGACTAGCGGGAGGGTCACAGATACGCAGTATTTT	CASSVRLTSGRVTDTQYF
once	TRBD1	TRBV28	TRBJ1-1	TGTGCCAGCAGTCTCACAGGGACAGTTGAAGCTTTCTTT	CASSLTGTVEAFF
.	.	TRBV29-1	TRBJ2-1	TGCAGCGTTGAAGATCTTCATGGGGCTTGGGGCGCTGAGCAGTTCTTC	CSVEDLHGAWGAEQFF
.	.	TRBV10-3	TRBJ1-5	TGTGCCATCAGTGGACAGGCAGATCAGCCCCAGCATTTT	CAISGQADQPQHF
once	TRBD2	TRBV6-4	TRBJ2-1	TGTGCCAGCAGTGACAGGACTAGCGGGGGGGCCGTGATCTTCTTC	CASSDRTSGGAVIFF
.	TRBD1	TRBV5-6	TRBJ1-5	TGTGCCAGCAGCTTGCGTGACAGGGGTCAGCCCCAGCATTTT	CASSLRDRGQPQHF
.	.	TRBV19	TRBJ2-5	TGTGCCAGTGCTGACTGGGAGACCCAGTACTTC	CASADWETQYF
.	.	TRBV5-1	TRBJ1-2	TGCGCCAGCAGCGTGGGCCCGGTGGAGGGCTACACCTTC	CASSVGPVEGYTF
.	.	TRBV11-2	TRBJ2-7	TGTGCCAGCAGCCCTAGGGACGGGGACTCCGAGCAGTACTTC	CASSPRDGDSEQYF
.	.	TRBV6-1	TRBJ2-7	TGTGCCAGCAGTTCGACAGGAGCATACGAGCAGTACTTC	CASSSTGAYEQYF
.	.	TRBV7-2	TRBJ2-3	TGTGCCAGCAGCCTCAGACTTAGCACAGATACGCAGTATTTT	CASSLRLSTDTQYF
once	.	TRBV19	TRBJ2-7	TGTGCCAGTAGTCCAGGGTCCTCCTACGAGCAGTACTTC	CASSPGSSYEQYF
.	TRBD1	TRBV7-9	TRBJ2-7	TGTGCCAGCAGCGATTCCGGGACAGCCTACGAGCAGTACTTC	CASSDSGTAYEQYF
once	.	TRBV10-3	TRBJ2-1	TGTGCCATCAGTGAGTCCAGAGAGGGAGCGTTCTTC	CAISESREGAFF
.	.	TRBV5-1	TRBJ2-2	TGCGCCAGCAGCTTCGGCGGGGAGCTGTTTTTT	CASSFGGELFF
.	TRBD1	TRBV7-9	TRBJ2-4	TGTGCCAGCAGCTTGATTCCGGGACAGGTGATAGGTGCCAAAAACATTCAGTACTTC	CASSLIPGQVIGAKNIQYF
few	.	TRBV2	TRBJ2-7	TGTGCCAGCAGTGAATCCCGCCAGGGCCACGAGCAGTACTTC	CASSESRQGHEQYF
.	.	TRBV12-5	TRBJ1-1	TGTGCTAGTGGTCCCCAAGGAGGGGTTTGGGCTTTCTTT	CASGPQGGVWAFF
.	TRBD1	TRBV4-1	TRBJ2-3	TGCGCCAGCAGCCAAGAAAGGGGACAGGGAGATACGCAGTATTTT	CASSQERGQGDTQYF
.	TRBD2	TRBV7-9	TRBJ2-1	TGTGCCAGCAGCTTAGGGGCTCGAGCGGGGGGGCCCCCGCAGTTCTTC	CASSLGARAGGPPQFF
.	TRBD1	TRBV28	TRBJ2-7	TGTGCCAGCAGTACAGAGGGGGCTGGGTACTTC	CASSTEGAGYF
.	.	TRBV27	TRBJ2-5	TGTGCCAGCAGCGCCTCCTGGGGCCGAGAGACCCAGTACTTC	CASSASWGRETQYF
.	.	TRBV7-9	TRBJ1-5	TGTGCCAGCGGCCCAGGATGGGGCAATCAGCCCCAGCATTTT	CASGPGWGNQPQHF
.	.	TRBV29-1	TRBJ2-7	TGCAGCGTTGTTAGCGGATTTTTGGGCGAGCAGTACTTC	CSVVSGFLGEQYF
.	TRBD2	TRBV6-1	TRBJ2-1	TGTGCCAGCAGTGTATCAAGCGGGAGCTCCTACAATGAGCAGTTCTTC	CASSVSSGSSYNEQFF
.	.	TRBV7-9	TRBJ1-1	TGTGCCAGCAGCTCTACAGGGAACACTGAAGCTTTCTTT	CASSSTGNTEAFF
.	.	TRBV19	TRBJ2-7	TGTGCCAGTAGTGACATCTCCTACGAGCAGTACTTC	CASSDISYEQYF
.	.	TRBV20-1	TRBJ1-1	TGCAGTGCGCTGGGGAGGATTGAAGCTTTCTTT	CSALGRIEAFF
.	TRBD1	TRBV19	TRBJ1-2	TGTGCCAGTAGTATCCATGGGACAGGGGAACAAAATGGCTACACCTTC	CASSIHGTGEQNGYTF
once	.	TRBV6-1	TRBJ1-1	TGTGCCAGCGGAATCCAGGGGGAAGCTTTCTTT	CASGIQGEAFF
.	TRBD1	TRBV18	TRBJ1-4	TGTGCCAGCTCACCTAGTCGGGACAGACTTAATGAAAAACTGTTTTTT	CASSPSRDRLNEKLFF
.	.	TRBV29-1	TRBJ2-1	TGCAGCGTTGTCTTCAGGGGTGAGCAGTTCTTC	CSVVFRGEQFF
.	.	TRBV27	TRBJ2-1	TGTGCCAGCAGTTTAAGGCAGGGAAGCTCCTACAATGAGCAGTTCTTC	CASSLRQGSSYNEQFF
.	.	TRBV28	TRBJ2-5	TGTGCCAGCAGTTTAAGAGGGTTGAGGGGGGAGACCCAGTACTTC	CASSLRGLRGETQYF
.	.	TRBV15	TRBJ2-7	TGTGCCACCAGCACAATTGGGGCCAGACAATACGAGCAGTACTTC	CATSTIGARQYEQYF